Below are 18 T cell receptor beta chains sequenced from a single sample in a study of blood T cell repertoires in COVID-19. Sequencing used immunoSEQ multiplex PCR; TCRdb keeps in-frame clones, though not all of them. The profile covers some 53,000 clones, with 90% appearing a single time and 3% to 3.5% taken by the ten largest. The sample consisted of peripheral blood. The origin of the receptors is a human donor in a cohort sampled during active COVID-19.

The rearrangement links TRBV5-4 to TRBJ2-1; 9 bases align to TRBD2. Germline trimming cut 6 bases from V and 6 bases from J; bases unmatched to any gene: 7. This CDR3 comprises 14 residues. The germline gives CDR1 SGHNT, CDR2 YYREEE (reference sequence). The chain's CDR3 is CASTPRREGNEQFF. The CDR3 DNA follows: TGTGCCAGCACCCCCCGGCGGGAGGGCAATGAGCAGTTCTTC.

The V and J genes are TRBV6-6 and TRBJ2-5, with 9 bases aligning to TRBD1. This CDR3 is 15 amino acids long. CDR1 and CDR2 (germline): MNHNY, SVGAGI (reference sequence). V gave up 5 bases and J gave up 7 bases; unmatched junction bases: 11. The CDR3 DNA follows: TGTGCCAGCAGTCCCACAGGGGGCCCAGGGAGGACCCAGTACTTC. Its protein is CASSPTGGPGRTQYF.

The rearrangement uses TRBV10-3 and TRBJ2-7; TRBD2 might be the D (6 bases). The CDR3 totals 12 residues. Germline CDR1 ENHRY, CDR2 SYGVKD. V gave up 2 bases and J gave up 7 bases, with 9 bases separating them. CDR3 sequence reads: CAISEGGWEQYF. DNA of the CDR3: TGTGCCATCAGTGAGGGGGGGTGGGAGCAGTACTTC.

This clone was detected only once. V is TRBV28 and J is TRBJ1-4; D unresolved. Trimming left V 5 bases short and J 13 bases short, with 23 bases between. CDR3 length equals 15 residues. Germline-derived CDR1 and CDR2 are MDHEN and SYDVKM. The CDR3 nucleotides are TGTGCCAGCAGTACGAGACAAGAAAGGTTTCTGCGACTGTTTTTT. Encoded protein: CASSTRQERFLRLFF.

The chain couples TRBV7-9 to TRBJ2-2; TRBD2 is a possible D gene (6 bases). This CDR3 is 14 amino acids long. V lost 11 bases to trimming and J lost 5 bases, with 18 bases between them. Germline CDR1 reads SEHNR; CDR2 reads FQNEAQ (reference sequence). As DNA, the CDR3 is TGTGCCGGCCGGGCCAGCGGAGGGACCGGGGAGCTGTTTTTT. Translation gives CAGRASGGTGELFF.

This chain connects TRBV30 to TRBJ2-7; D is possibly TRBD2 (5 bases). Deletions cut 3 bases from V and 3 bases from J, with 9 bases between. The germline V gene encodes CDR1 GTSNPN and CDR2 SVGIG (reference sequence). The CDR3 spans 12 residues. The CDR3 coding sequence is TGTGCCTGGAGCCCGGGAATCTACGAGCAGTACTTC. Its translation: CAWSPGIYEQYF. The full variable domain, its missing parts supplied by reference TRBV30 and TRBJ2-7, is SQTIHQWPATLVQPVGSPLSLECTVEGTSNPNLYWYRQAAGRGLQLLFYSVGIGQISSEVPQNLSASRPQDRQFILSSKKLLLSDSGFYLCAWSPGIYEQYFGPGTRLTVT.

V usage is TRBV27 and J usage is TRBJ2-1; possibly TRBD1 for D (6 bases). Germline V gives CDR1 MNHEY, CDR2 SMNVEV (reference sequence). The CDR3 extends over 11 amino acids. The ends were cut back, 6 bases at V and 7 bases at J, with 7 bases in the middle. CDR3 protein: CASSQGNEQFF. The CDR3 DNA reads TGTGCCAGCAGCCAGGGGAATGAGCAGTTCTTC.

This sequence joins TRBV2 and TRBJ1-3; a possible D gene is TRBD1 (5 bases). The V and J ends lost 6 bases and 2 bases respectively, with 14 bases between them. Looked up from germline, CDR1 is SNHLY and CDR2 is FYNNEI. CDR3 length equals 15 residues. The CDR3 spells CASRAGTNTGNTIYF. CDR3 DNA: TGTGCCAGCAGGGCGGGGACCAATACTGGAAACACCATATATTTT.

The chain employs TRBV11-2 and TRBJ1-1; 7 bases map to TRBD1. CDR1 and CDR2 (germline): SGHAT, FQNNGV. The CDR3 spans 18 residues. Trimming removed 4 bases from V and 1 base from J; junction bases left unmatched: 15. The CDR3 sequence is CASSSRGRQGYENTEAFF. CDR3 nucleotide sequence: TGTGCCAGCAGCTCGAGGGGGCGACAGGGATACGAGAACACTGAAGCTTTCTTT.

In its sample, this clone was seen a few times. V gene TRBV9 combines with J gene TRBJ2-1, with 7 bases lining up with TRBD2. CDR1 is SGDLS, CDR2 YYNGEE, per germline. CDR3 size: 17 residues. The junction had 13 bases not matched to a gene; V was cut back by 0 bases and J by 7 bases. The CDR3 here is CASSVDPAGMLRNEQFF. CDR3 nucleotide sequence: TGTGCCAGCAGCGTAGATCCAGCGGGAATGTTAAGAAATGAGCAGTTCTTC.

This chain joins TRBV10-2 and TRBJ2-2; maybe TRBD1 (5 bases). Germline lookup yields CDR1 WSHSY and CDR2 SAAADI. V lost 5 bases, J lost 1 base, and 5 bases lay in between. This CDR3 has 13 residues. The CDR3: CASSTGNTGELFF. CDR3 coding DNA: TGCGCCAGCAGTACAGGGAACACCGGGGAGCTGTTTTTT.

The chain joins TRBV11-2 to TRBJ2-7; the match to TRBD2 covers 12 bases. This CDR3 is built from 14 residues. Looked up from germline, CDR1 is SGHAT and CDR2 is FQNNGV. After removal of 0 bases from V and 7 bases from J, the junction contained 1 base not matched to a gene. For the CDR3, the DNA is TGTGCCAGCAGCTTAGAACTAGCGGGAGGAGAGCAGTACTTC. Encoded protein: CASSLELAGGEQYF.

V and J are TRBV18 and TRBJ2-2, with D tentatively TRBD1 (6 bases). The CDR3 runs 12 residues. Trimming removed 7 bases from V and 3 bases from J, with 6 bases in between. The germline V gene has CDR1 KGHSH and CDR2 LQKENI. CDR3 DNA sequence: TGTGCCAGCTACAGGGACACCGGGGAGCTGTTTTTT. This codes for CASYRDTGELFF.

The V and J genes are TRBV5-1 and TRBJ2-7; 7 bases match TRBD1. CDR1 is SGHRS and CDR2 is YFSETQ in the germline V gene. With 4 bases clipped from V and 5 bases from J, the junction kept 15 bases outside the gene matches. The CDR3 has 16 residues. As DNA, the CDR3 is TGCGCCAGCAGCCCCCTAGAGGGACAGTTTGGGAACGAGCAGTACTTC. It yields the protein CASSPLEGQFGNEQYF.

This sequence joins TRBV19 and TRBJ1-1; D may be TRBD1 (6 bases). In germline, CDR1 is LNHDA, CDR2 SQIVND (reference sequence). The V end lost 7 bases, the J end lost 4 bases, and 13 bases lay between the germline ends. This CDR3 region has 13 residues. CDR3 protein: CASKTGTVTEAFF. Written as DNA, the CDR3 is TGTGCCAGTAAAACAGGGACGGTCACTGAAGCTTTCTTT.

The chain carries TRBV28 and TRBJ2-7, with 14 bases matching TRBD2. Germline-derived CDR1 and CDR2 are MDHEN and SYDVKM. The CDR3 spans 15 residues. V shed 6 bases, J shed 6 bases, and the junction held 7 bases outside the gene matches. The CDR3 coding sequence is TGTGCCAGCAGAAGACTAGCGGGAGGGCCTAGCGAGCAGTACTTC. This translates into CASRRLAGGPSEQYF.

This chain links TRBV5-1 with TRBJ2-6; D may be TRBD1 (6 bases). Trimming shortened V by 6 bases and J by 1 base, and 11 bases separated the two germline ends. Germline assignment: CDR1 SGHRS and CDR2 YFSETQ. The CDR3 has 15 residues. CDR3 amino acids: CASTEDSSGANVLTF. The CDR3 DNA sequence: TGCGCCAGCACCGAGGACAGTTCTGGGGCCAACGTCCTGACTTTC.

The genes are TRBV15 and TRBJ2-2; D uncertain. The CDR3 contains 15 residues. Germline lookup yields CDR1 LNHNV and CDR2 YYDKDF (reference sequence). V shed 1 base and J shed 2 bases, with 8 bases lying between them. The CDR3 bases are TGTGCCACCAGCAGAGTTCGAGGAAACACCGGGGAGCTGTTTTTT. Its protein is CATSRVRGNTGELFF.